This TCR beta chain emerged from a study of T cell responses to AZD1222 COVID-19 vaccine. Points on this clone: The antigen remains undetermined. The DNA is omitted, as the CDR3 cannot be located on it reliably, and the CDR3 follows TCRdb's listing.

Libraries were prepared by immunoSEQ multiplex PCR; TCRdb keeps only in-frame clonotypes and omits some of them. This sample yields approximately 160,000 clones, of which 94% are seen a single time; approximately 5.5% belongs to the top ten. From its first to its last residue, the CDR3 has 17 amino acids. Study conclusions and caveats: Vaccine-associated CD4 TCRs spanned spike, dominant at 160-218 and 743-854.

Sequencing used peripheral blood, obtained 28 days after the second AZD1222 dose. J is TRBJ2-1 and V is TRBV7-5; no DNA check was done on the table's D call, TRBD2. TRBV7-5 is a listed pseudogene. This TCR derives from an adult who received the AZD1222 COVID-19 vaccine. The CDR3 reads CVRSLKFAGGNANEQFF.